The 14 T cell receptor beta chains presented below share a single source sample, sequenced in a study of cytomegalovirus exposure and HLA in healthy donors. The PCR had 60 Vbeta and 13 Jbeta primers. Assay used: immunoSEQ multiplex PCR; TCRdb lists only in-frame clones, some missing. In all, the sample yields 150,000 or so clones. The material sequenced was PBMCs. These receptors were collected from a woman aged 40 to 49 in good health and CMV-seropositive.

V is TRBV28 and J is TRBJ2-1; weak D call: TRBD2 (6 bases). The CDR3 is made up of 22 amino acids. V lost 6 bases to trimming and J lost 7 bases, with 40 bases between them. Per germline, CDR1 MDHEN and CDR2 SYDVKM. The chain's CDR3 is CASSPILGASRSGTAGSNEQFF. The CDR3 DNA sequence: TGTGCCAGCAGCCCCATTCTTGGCGCCTCGAGGTCCGGGACGGCGGGGTCGAATGAGCAGTTCTTC.

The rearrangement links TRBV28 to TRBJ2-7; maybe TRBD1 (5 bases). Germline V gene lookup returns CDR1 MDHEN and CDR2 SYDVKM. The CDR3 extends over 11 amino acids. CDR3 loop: CYTGTPNEQYF. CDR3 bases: TGTTACACAGGAACTCCCAACGAGCAGTACTTC.

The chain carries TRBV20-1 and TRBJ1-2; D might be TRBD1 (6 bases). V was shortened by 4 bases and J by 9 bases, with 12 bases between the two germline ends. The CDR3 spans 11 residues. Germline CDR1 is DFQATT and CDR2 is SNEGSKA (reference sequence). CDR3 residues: CSATVQGSYTF. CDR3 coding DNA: TGCAGTGCTACCGTACAGGGAAGCTACACCTTC.

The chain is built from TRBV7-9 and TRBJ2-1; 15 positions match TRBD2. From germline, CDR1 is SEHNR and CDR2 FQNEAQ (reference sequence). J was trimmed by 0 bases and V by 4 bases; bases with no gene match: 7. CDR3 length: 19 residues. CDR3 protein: CASSSFRTSGRASYNEQFF. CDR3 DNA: TGTGCCAGCAGCTCGTTTAGGACTAGCGGGAGGGCCTCCTACAATGAGCAGTTCTTC.

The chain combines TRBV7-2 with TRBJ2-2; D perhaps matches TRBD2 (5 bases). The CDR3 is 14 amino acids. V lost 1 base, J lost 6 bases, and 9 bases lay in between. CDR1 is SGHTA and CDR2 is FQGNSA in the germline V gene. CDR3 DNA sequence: TGTGCCAGCAGCTTAGGGACTGTGGCCGGGGAGCTGTTTTTT. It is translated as CASSLGTVAGELFF.

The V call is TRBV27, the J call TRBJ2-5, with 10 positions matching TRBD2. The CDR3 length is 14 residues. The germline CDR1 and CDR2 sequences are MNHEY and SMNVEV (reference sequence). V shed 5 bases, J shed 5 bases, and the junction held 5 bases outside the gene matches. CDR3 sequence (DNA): TGTGCCAGCAGTCCTAGCGGGAGACTGGAGACCCAGTACTTC. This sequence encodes CASSPSGRLETQYF.

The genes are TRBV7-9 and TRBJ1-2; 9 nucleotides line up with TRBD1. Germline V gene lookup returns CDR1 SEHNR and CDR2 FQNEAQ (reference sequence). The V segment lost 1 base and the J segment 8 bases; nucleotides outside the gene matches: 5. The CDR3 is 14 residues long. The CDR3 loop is CASSLEQGARGYTF. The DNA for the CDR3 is TGTGCCAGCAGCTTAGAACAGGGGGCGCGCGGCTACACCTTC.

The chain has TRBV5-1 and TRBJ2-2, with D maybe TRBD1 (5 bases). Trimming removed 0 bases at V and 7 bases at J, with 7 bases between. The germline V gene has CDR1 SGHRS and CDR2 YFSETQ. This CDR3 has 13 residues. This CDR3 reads CASSLEGLGELFF. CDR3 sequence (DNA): TGCGCCAGCAGCTTGGAGGGGCTCGGGGAGCTGTTTTTT.

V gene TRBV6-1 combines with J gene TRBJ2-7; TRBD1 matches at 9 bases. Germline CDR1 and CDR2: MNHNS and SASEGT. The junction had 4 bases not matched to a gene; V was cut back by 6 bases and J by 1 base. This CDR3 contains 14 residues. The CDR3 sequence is CASRAGQGSYEQYF. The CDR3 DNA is TGTGCCAGCAGGGCGGGACAGGGTTCCTACGAGCAGTACTTC.

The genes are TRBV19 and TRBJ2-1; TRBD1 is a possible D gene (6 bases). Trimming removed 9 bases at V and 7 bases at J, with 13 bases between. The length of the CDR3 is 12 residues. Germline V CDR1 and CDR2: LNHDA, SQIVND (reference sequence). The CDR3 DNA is TGTGCCAGGGGGGCAGGGAAGAATGAGCAGTTCTTC. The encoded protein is CARGAGKNEQFF.

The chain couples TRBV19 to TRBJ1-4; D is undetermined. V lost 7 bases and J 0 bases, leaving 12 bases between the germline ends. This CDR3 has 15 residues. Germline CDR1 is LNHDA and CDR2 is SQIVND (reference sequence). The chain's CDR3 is CASKLEIATNEKLFF. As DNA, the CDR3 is TGTGCCAGTAAGCTCGAAATTGCAACTAATGAAAAACTGTTTTTT.

CDR3 region: CASRATRGSGSYEQYF. CDR3 sequence (DNA): TGTGCCAGCAGAGCTACCAGGGGTTCCGGCTCCTACGAGCAGTACTTC. The genes are TRBV28 and TRBJ2-5; D might be TRBD1 (6 bases). The end of the DNA is better explained by TRBJ2-7, so the J call may be wrong. The length of the CDR3 is 16 residues. Germline V CDR1 and CDR2: MDHEN, SYDVKM.

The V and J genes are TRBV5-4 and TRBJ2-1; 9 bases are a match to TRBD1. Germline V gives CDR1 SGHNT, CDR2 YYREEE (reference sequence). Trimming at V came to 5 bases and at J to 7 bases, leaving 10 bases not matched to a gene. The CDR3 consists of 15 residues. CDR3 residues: CASRGATGGWNEQFF. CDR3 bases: TGTGCCAGCAGGGGGGCGACAGGGGGGTGGAATGAGCAGTTCTTC.

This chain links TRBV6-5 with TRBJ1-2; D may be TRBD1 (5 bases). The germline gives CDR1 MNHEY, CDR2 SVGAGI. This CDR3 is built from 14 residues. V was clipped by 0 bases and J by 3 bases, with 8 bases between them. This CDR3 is CASSYSGAYYGYTF. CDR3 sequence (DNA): TGTGCCAGCAGTTACTCAGGGGCCTACTATGGCTACACCTTC.